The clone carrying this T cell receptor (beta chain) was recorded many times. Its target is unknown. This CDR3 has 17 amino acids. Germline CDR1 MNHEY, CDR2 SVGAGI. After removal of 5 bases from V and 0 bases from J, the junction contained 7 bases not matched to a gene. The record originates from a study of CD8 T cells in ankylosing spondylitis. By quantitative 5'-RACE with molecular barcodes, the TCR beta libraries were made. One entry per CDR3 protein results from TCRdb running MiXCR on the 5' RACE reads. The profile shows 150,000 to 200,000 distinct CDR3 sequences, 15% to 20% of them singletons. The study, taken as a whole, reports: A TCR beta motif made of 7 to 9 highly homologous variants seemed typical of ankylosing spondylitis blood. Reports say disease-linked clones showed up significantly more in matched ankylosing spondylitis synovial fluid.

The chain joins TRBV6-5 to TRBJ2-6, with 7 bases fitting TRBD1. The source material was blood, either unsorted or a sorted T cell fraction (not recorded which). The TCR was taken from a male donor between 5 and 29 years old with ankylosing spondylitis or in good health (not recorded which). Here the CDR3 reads CASSLGTVSSGANVLTF. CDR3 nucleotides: TGTGCCAGCAGTCTCGGGACAGTCAGCTCTGGGGCCAACGTCCTGACTTTC.